These 32 T cell receptor beta chains were sequenced from one sample in a study of blood T cells in healthy people across ages. Together with a sample-barcoded 5' primer, a J-beta primer mix was included in a second PCR lasting roughly 6 to 12 cycles. TCRdb re-derived calls from the 5' RACE reads in MiXCR, one entry per CDR3 protein. The sample lists some 1.5 million distinct CDR3 sequences, 28% occurring once. Sequenced sample: blood. Receptors originate from a woman in her twenties or thirties in good health.

V and J are TRBV27 and TRBJ2-1; 8 bases map to TRBD2. V dropped 5 bases and J dropped 7; count of bases not matched to a gene: 13. The CDR3 totals 16 residues. The germline CDR1 and CDR2 sequences are MNHEY and SMNVEV (reference sequence). CDR3 residues: CASSDPGAGGSNEQFF. Here the CDR3 DNA reads TGTGCCAGCAGTGACCCAGGGGCGGGGGGATCGAATGAGCAGTTCTTC.

J is TRBJ2-1 and V is TRBV15; weak D call: TRBD2 (6 bases). CDR3 length: 15 residues. V lost 1 base to trimming and J lost 8 bases, with 15 bases between them. Looked up from germline, CDR1 is LNHNV and CDR2 is YYDKDF (reference sequence). The CDR3 nucleotides read TGTGCCACCAGCAGAGCGGGAGTCCCCGTTCATGAGCAGTTCTTC. This translates into CATSRAGVPVHEQFF.

This clonotype was seen once. The V gene is TRBV7-2, the J gene TRBJ2-5; D tentatively reads TRBD1 or TRBD2 (5 bases each). This CDR3 is built from 17 residues. Trimming left V 0 bases short and J 5 bases short, with 19 bases between. Germline lookup yields CDR1 SGHTA and CDR2 FQGNSA. The CDR3 reads CASSLAFRWQGGETQYF. The CDR3 nucleotides read TGTGCCAGCAGCTTAGCGTTCAGGTGGCAGGGCGGGGAGACCCAGTACTTC.

This clonotype came up a few times. The CDR3 DNA reads as TGTGCCACCAGCAGAGATTCGGCAACGGAAAGCAATCAGCCCCAGCATTTT. Protein: CATSRDSATESNQPQHF. The V and J genes are TRBV15 and TRBJ1-5; D gene uncertain. Germline V CDR1 and CDR2: LNHNV, YYDKDF (reference sequence). The V and J ends lost 0 bases and 1 base respectively, with 13 bases between them. The CDR3 loop spans 17 amino acids.

This clonotype was seen a handful of times. The rearrangement uses TRBV15 and TRBJ2-1, with D tentatively TRBD1 or TRBD2 (5 bases each). V was cut by 0 bases and J by 9 bases, with 18 bases left in between. Germline-derived CDR1 and CDR2 are LNHNV and YYDKDF (reference sequence). CDR3 length equals 16 residues. The CDR3 loop is CATSRERQSWAGEQFF. The DNA for the CDR3 is TGTGCCACCAGCAGAGAGAGACAGTCTTGGGCGGGTGAGCAGTTCTTC.

The chain carries TRBV9 and TRBJ1-1, with D possibly being TRBD1 (5 bases). This CDR3 has 15 amino acids. The germline V gene encodes CDR1 SGDLS and CDR2 YYNGEE. V was trimmed by 4 bases and J by 4 bases, leaving 17 bases between them. The CDR3 sequence is CASSPRQVGGTEAFF. CDR3 sequence (DNA): TGTGCCAGCAGCCCCCGTCAGGTGGGGGGCACTGAAGCTTTCTTT.

The chain carries TRBV2 and TRBJ2-6; D is unclear. The germline V and J ends were trimmed by 8 bases and 1 base, with 9 bases remaining between them. The CDR3 totals 14 residues. Germline V lookup: CDR1 SNHLY, CDR2 FYNNEI. The CDR3 region is CASRRQSGANVLTF. CDR3 in DNA: TGTGCCAGCCGGCGTCAATCTGGGGCCAACGTCCTGACTTTC.

There are a few counts of this clonotype. This chain joins TRBV29-1 and TRBJ1-2; 10 bases agree with TRBD1. This CDR3 spans 15 amino acids. The junction had 12 bases not matched to a gene; V was cut back by 7 bases and J by 4 bases. Looked up from germline, CDR1 is SQVTM and CDR2 is ANQGSEA. The DNA for the CDR3 is TGCAGCGCCTACGGGACAGGGGACCAGGCCTATGGCTACACCTTC. It codes for CSAYGTGDQAYGYTF. Variable domain in full (rest from reference TRBV29-1 and TRBJ1-2): SAVISQKPSRDICQRGTSLTIQCQVDSQVTMMFWYRQQPGQSLTLIATANQGSEATYESGFVIDKFPISRPNLTFSTLTVSNMSPEDSSIYLCSAYGTGDQAYGYTFGSGTRLTVV.

The chain carries TRBV9 and TRBJ2-7; 10 bases are a match to TRBD1. Germline lookup yields CDR1 SGDLS and CDR2 YYNGEE. Trimming cost V 3 bases and J 3 bases; bases outside gene matches: 6. The CDR3 sequence is 15 residues long. The CDR3 sequence is CASSAKTGGYYEQYF. Here the CDR3 DNA reads TGTGCCAGCAGCGCGAAGACAGGGGGCTACTACGAGCAGTACTTC. Drawing the rest from reference TRBV9 and TRBJ2-7, the complete variable domain is DSGVTQTPKHLITATGQRVTLRCSPRSGDLSVYWYQQSLDQGLQFLIQYYNGEERAKGNILERFSAQQFPDLHSELNLSSLELGDSALYFCASSAKTGGYYEQYFGPGTRLTVT.

This clonotype was found a few times. The chain employs TRBV4-2 and TRBJ1-2; unclear D gene. This CDR3 has 16 amino acids. Trimming took 0 bases from V and 2 from J, leaving 13 bases between them. Germline V CDR1 and CDR2: LGHNA, YNFKEQ. CDR3 region: CASSQDLDYTNYGYTF. The CDR3 DNA reads as TGTGCCAGCAGCCAAGATCTAGACTATACCAACTATGGCTACACCTTC.

This clonotype showed up just a few times. V and J are TRBV20-1 and TRBJ2-2; D may match TRBD1 or TRBD2 (5 bases each). Germline values: CDR1 DFQATT, CDR2 SNEGSKA (reference sequence). This CDR3 has 16 residues. With 1 base removed from V and 1 base from J, the gap between germline ends came to 13 bases. CDR3 sequence (DNA): TGCAGTGCTAGAGTCTCCGGGGCTGTGAACACCGGGGAGCTGTTTTTT. Its protein is CSARVSGAVNTGELFF.

Details on this clonotype: A much larger clone lies a single base off, so this may be a read error. The V gene is TRBV12-3 or TRBV12-4, the J gene TRBJ2-7, with 9 bases matching TRBD2. Trimming at V came to 6 bases and at J to 2 bases, leaving 8 bases not matched to a gene. The CDR3 has 15 residues. In nucleotides, the CDR3 is TGTGCCAGCAGCCTTGGACTAGCGTGCCCCTACGAGCAGTACTTC. Its translation is CASSLGLACPYEQYF.

The V and J genes are TRBV24-1 and TRBJ2-1; weak D call: TRBD2 (7 bases). The CDR3 totals 14 residues. Trimming took 10 bases from V and 3 from J, leaving 15 bases between them. Looked up from germline, CDR1 is KGHDR and CDR2 is SFDVKD. The DNA of the CDR3 is TGTGCCACGGGTGTGGGGGGGCTCTACAATGAGCAGTTCTTC. The encoded protein is CATGVGGLYNEQFF.

This clonotype has only a few counts. The chain has TRBV9 and TRBJ2-3; TRBD1 or TRBD2 may be the D gene (5 bases each). The ends were cut back, 3 bases at V and 2 bases at J, with 10 bases in the middle. The germline gives CDR1 SGDLS, CDR2 YYNGEE. This CDR3 contains 14 residues. DNA for the CDR3: TGTGCCAGCAGCGGTGGGGGTTACACAGATACGCAGTATTTT. It is translated as CASSGGGYTDTQYF.

The CDR3 region has the DNA TGTGCCACCAGCAGAGTTGAAGGGGGCTATGGCTACACCTTC. Translation gives CATSRVEGGYGYTF. This sequence joins TRBV15 and TRBJ1-2, with D possibly matching TRBD1 (6 bases). The length of the CDR3 is 14 residues. In germline, CDR1 is LNHNV, CDR2 YYDKDF (reference sequence). Trimming stripped 1 base from V and 4 bases from J, with 10 bases between.

This chain links TRBV18 with TRBJ2-1; tentative D call: TRBD2 (6 bases). V was cut by 1 base and J by 5 bases, with 15 bases left in between. The CDR3 runs to 16 residues. CDR1 KGHSH and CDR2 LQKENI come from the germline V gene. CDR3 DNA sequence: TGTGCCAGCTCACCACTCTCTACGGGAGAGGACAATGAGCAGTTCTTC. Its translation: CASSPLSTGEDNEQFF.

The V call is TRBV2, the J call TRBJ2-5, with 8 bases fitting TRBD1. Gene TRBJ2-7 matches the end of the DNA better, so the J call may be wrong. The germline CDR1 and CDR2 sequences are SNHLY and FYNNEI. The CDR3 has 13 residues. DNA for the CDR3: TGTGCCAGCAGGGACAGGGTCCTTGGCGAGCAGTACTTC. As protein: CASRDRVLGEQYF.

The chain recombines TRBV5-1 with TRBJ2-7; 7 bases agree with TRBD1. The CDR3 spans 15 residues. V was clipped by 4 bases and J by 3 bases; unmatched bases: 10. Looked up from germline, CDR1 is SGHRS and CDR2 is YFSETQ. CDR3 residues: CASSPQGDIGYEQYF. The CDR3 DNA is TGCGCCAGCAGCCCCCAGGGGGATATTGGCTACGAGCAGTACTTC. Supplemented by reference TRBV5-1 and TRBJ2-7, the full variable domain reads KAGVTQTPRYLIKTRGQQVTLSCSPISGHRSVSWYQQTPGQGLQFLFEYFSETQRNKGNFPGRFSGRQFSNSRSEMNVSTLELGDSALYLCASSPQGDIGYEQYFGPGTRLTVT.

The table lists this clonotype with a few counts. V usage is TRBV6-1 and J usage is TRBJ2-1, with TRBD1 matching 9 bases. Trimming cost V 8 bases and J 6 bases; bases outside gene matches: 14. This CDR3 comprises 16 residues. The germline V gene has CDR1 MNHNS and CDR2 SASEGT. As DNA, the CDR3 is TGTGCCAGCGTAGGGACCGGGACAGGGCTCGTCAATGAGCAGTTCTTC. Residues: CASVGTGTGLVNEQFF.

This chain links TRBV28 with TRBJ2-3, with D unclear. Germline CDR1 and CDR2: MDHEN and SYDVKM. V gave up 2 bases and J gave up 2 bases, with 8 bases separating them. This CDR3 region has 14 residues. The CDR3 DNA is TGTGCCAGCAGTTTAGTTCGTAACACAGATACGCAGTATTTT. Its translation: CASSLVRNTDTQYF.

The rearrangement uses TRBV25-1 and TRBJ2-5; a possible D gene is TRBD2 (5 bases). TRBJ2-7 matches the DNA end more closely, so the J call is doubtful. The CDR3 length is 13 residues. The germline V gene encodes CDR1 MGHDK and CDR2 SYGVNS. DNA of the CDR3: TGTGCCAGCAGCGACCCGTCGGGGTTCGAGCAGTACTTC. Translation gives CASSDPSGFEQYF.

V and J are TRBV21-1 and TRBJ2-7; TRBD1 is taken as the D call from the table, unchecked against the DNA. TRBV21-1 is a documented pseudogene. CDR3 size: 15 residues. The CDR3 coding sequence is TGTGCCAGCAGCAAAGCGACAGGGTCATTCTACGAGCAGTACTTC. Translated: CASSKATGSFYEQYF.

This clonotype was seen a few times. A much larger clone sits a single nucleotide away, making a read error possible. The rearrangement joins TRBV10-2 to TRBJ2-7; D unresolved. Germline CDR1 reads WSHSY; CDR2 reads SAAADI. This CDR3 is built from 13 residues. Deletions cut 0 bases from V and 2 bases from J, with 5 bases between. This CDR3 reads CASSESVPYEQYF. DNA of the CDR3: TGCGCCAGCAGTGAGTCGGTCCCCTACGAGCAGTACTTC.

In its sample, this clonotype was seen once. This chain links TRBV20-1 with TRBJ2-7; 9 bases align to TRBD1. The ends lost 6 bases at V and 10 bases at J; junction bases unmatched: 13. From germline, CDR1 is DFQATT and CDR2 SNEGSKA (reference sequence). This CDR3 is built from 13 residues. CDR3 in amino acids: CSATLTGTGTQYF. CDR3 coding DNA: TGCAGTGCAACGCTAACCGGGACAGGGACACAGTACTTC.

This clonotype has a count of ten or more. The chain uses TRBV27 and TRBJ2-7; D possibly corresponds to TRBD1 (5 bases). V lost 6 bases and J 0 bases, leaving 15 bases between the germline ends. Germline V gene data show CDR1 as MNHEY and CDR2 as SMNVEV (reference sequence). The CDR3 totals 15 residues. The CDR3 loop is CASSPRTPISYEQYF. In DNA form, the CDR3 reads TGTGCCAGCAGCCCTAGGACACCCATCTCCTACGAGCAGTACTTC.

This rearrangement joins TRBV28 to TRBJ2-7; D may be TRBD1 or TRBD2 (5 bases each). Deletions cut 3 bases from V and 6 bases from J, with 12 bases between. The germline V gene encodes CDR1 MDHEN and CDR2 SYDVKM. The CDR3 extends over 13 amino acids. This CDR3 reads CASSFPGRGEQYF. The DNA of the CDR3 is TGTGCCAGCAGTTTTCCAGGGAGAGGCGAGCAGTACTTC. Full variable domain (outside the CDR3, taken from reference TRBV28 and TRBJ2-7): DVKVTQSSRYLVKRTGEKVFLECVQDMDHENMFWYRQDPGLGLRLIYFSYDVKMKEKGDIPEGYSVSREKKERFSLILESASTNQTSMYLCASSFPGRGEQYFGPGTRLTVT.

V and J are TRBV4-1 and TRBJ1-2; D gene uncertain. Trimming left V 0 bases short and J 4 bases short, with 9 bases between. This CDR3 is 14 amino acids long. From germline, CDR1 is MGHRA and CDR2 YSYEKL. The chain's CDR3 is CASSQELLLYGYTF. CDR3 nucleotide sequence: TGCGCCAGCAGCCAAGAGCTGCTCCTCTATGGCTACACCTTC.

This clonotype was recorded a few times. V gene TRBV20-1 combines with J gene TRBJ1-2; D is unresolved. This CDR3 is built from 15 residues. Germline V gene data show CDR1 as DFQATT and CDR2 as SNEGSKA (reference sequence). Between the trimmed V and J ends, which lost 0 bases and 5 bases, there was a span of 16 bases. CDR3 nucleotides: TGCAGTGCTAGAGAGGTAGCCCGGTGGGGATATGGCTACACCTTC. Translation gives CSAREVARWGYGYTF.

This clonotype turned up a few times. The junction shows a germline mismatch at one end, possibly a read error. The chain uses TRBV12-5 and TRBJ2-4; D perhaps matches TRBD2 (5 bases). The J call may be wrong; the DNA end is better matched by TRBJ2-7. This CDR3 spans 13 amino acids. Germline CDR1 LGHNT, CDR2 FRNRAP. In DNA, the CDR3 is TGTACTAGTGGTTTGGCCCTTTCCTCCGAGCAGTACTTC. It codes for CTSGLALSSEQYF.

Many counts were recorded for this clonotype. The chain links TRBV18 to TRBJ2-1; TRBD2 might be the D (5 bases). This CDR3 spans 17 amino acids. CDR1 and CDR2 from the germline V gene are KGHSH and LQKENI. V gave up 5 bases and J gave up 1 base, with 18 bases separating them. The CDR3 sequence: CASSSSTAGRSYNEQFF. CDR3 DNA: TGTGCCAGCTCATCATCAACGGCGGGTAGATCCTACAATGAGCAGTTCTTC.

The V gene is TRBV7-9, the J gene TRBJ2-1, with 11 bases matching TRBD2. Losses at the gene ends were 1 base for V and 4 bases for J; bases not matched to a gene: 9. This CDR3 has 18 residues. The germline V gene has CDR1 SEHNR and CDR2 FQNEAQ (reference sequence). The CDR3 region is CASSLEGRLAGRYNEQFF. The CDR3 DNA reads TGTGCCAGCAGCTTAGAGGGGAGACTAGCGGGGCGATACAATGAGCAGTTCTTC.

The rearrangement joins TRBV7-9 to TRBJ2-7; 8 bases are a match to TRBD1. Germline assignment: CDR1 SEHNR and CDR2 FQNEAQ (reference sequence). This CDR3 has 12 amino acids. The V gene end was trimmed by 3 bases and the J gene end by 6 bases; junction bases not matched to a gene: 1. DNA for the CDR3: TGTGCCAGCAGCTTCCAGGGGGCCGAGCAGTACTTC. Translation: CASSFQGAEQYF.